One and the same sample provided the 29 T cell receptor beta chains below, sequenced in a study of blood T cell repertoires in COVID-19. Clones were sequenced by immunoSEQ multiplex PCR, and TCRdb holds only the in-frame ones, with some missing. The table records approximately 280,000 clones, approximately 84% of them present only once. The sequenced material came from peripheral blood. Receptors originate from a human donor with COVID-19, enrolled during active disease. The donor label of this sample is uncertain.

The V gene is TRBV7-2, the J gene TRBJ1-5, with 8 bases matching TRBD1. The CDR3 length is 16 residues. J lost 5 bases, V lost 1 base, and 7 bases had no gene match. The germline gives CDR1 SGHTA, CDR2 FQGNSA. CDR3 nucleotide sequence: TGTGCCAGCAGCTTAGGGACAGGGAGGAGTGATCAGCCCCAGCATTTT. As protein: CASSLGTGRSDQPQHF. The full variable domain, its missing parts supplied by reference TRBV7-2 and TRBJ1-5, is GAGVSQSPSNKVTEKGKDVELRCDPISGHTALYWYRQSLGQGLEFLIYFQGNSAPDKSGLPSDRFSAERTGGSVSTLTIQRTQQEDSAVYLCASSLGTGRSDQPQHFGDGTRLSIL.

CDR3 sequence reads: CASRKDRGLDTQYF. The DNA for the CDR3 is TGTGCCAGCAGGAAAGACAGGGGGCTTGATACGCAGTATTTT. The chain carries TRBV6-5 and TRBJ2-3; 10 nucleotides align to TRBD1. V trimming: 6 bases; J trimming: 6 bases; junction bases outside the gene matches: 6. CDR1 and CDR2 from the germline V gene are MNHEY and SVGAGI. The CDR3 contains 14 residues.

CDR3 in amino acids: CASSMTVTNEKLFF. For the CDR3, the DNA is TGTGCCAGTAGCATGACAGTAACTAATGAAAAACTGTTTTTT. The chain couples TRBV19 to TRBJ1-4, with D possibly being TRBD1 (5 bases). This CDR3 region has 14 residues. V dropped 6 bases and J dropped 1 base, with 9 bases sitting between them. Germline CDR1 LNHDA, CDR2 SQIVND (reference sequence).

The rearrangement joins TRBV30 to TRBJ2-3; maybe TRBD1 (5 bases). CDR1 is GTSNPN and CDR2 is SVGIG in the germline V gene (reference sequence). This CDR3 is 16 amino acids long. Trimming stripped 0 bases from V and 2 bases from J, with 15 bases between. CDR3 in DNA: TGTGCCTGGAGTGTGGGGCGTCGCCCACTCACAGATACGCAGTATTTT. This encodes CAWSVGRRPLTDTQYF.

The V and J genes are TRBV6-1 and TRBJ2-7, with D perhaps matching TRBD1 (5 bases). This CDR3 spans 16 amino acids. Germline V lookup: CDR1 MNHNS, CDR2 SASEGT. V was cut by 0 bases and J by 5 bases, with 17 bases left in between. CDR3 loop: CASSEALGDRWNEQYF. The CDR3 DNA sequence: TGTGCCAGCAGTGAAGCGCTAGGGGATAGGTGGAACGAGCAGTACTTC.

The chain employs TRBV7-9 and TRBJ2-2; D not certain. V was shortened by 5 bases and J by 5 bases, with 12 bases between the two germline ends. The CDR3 covers 14 residues. Germline CDR1 SEHNR, CDR2 FQNEAQ (reference sequence). Here the CDR3 DNA reads TGTGCCAGCAGCCCATTTATCCAGACCGGGGAGCTGTTTTTT. Translating gives CASSPFIQTGELFF.

This clone occurred many times. J is TRBJ1-2 and V is TRBV6-5, with TRBD1 matching over 8 bases. J gave up 5 bases and V 6 bases, and 8 bases lay outside the gene matches. The germline V gene encodes CDR1 MNHEY and CDR2 SVGAGI. The CDR3 sequence is 14 residues long. The CDR3 loop is CASSPGTGGYGYTF. CDR3 DNA sequence: TGTGCCAGCAGCCCCGGGACAGGCGGATATGGCTACACCTTC.

V and J are TRBV7-2 and TRBJ2-1; TRBD2 matches 8 bases. The junction had 11 bases not matched to a gene; V was cut back by 0 bases and J by 4 bases. This CDR3 has 18 residues. Germline V lookup: CDR1 SGHTA, CDR2 FQGNSA. CDR3 sequence reads: CASSLAFAASGPYNEQFF. The CDR3 nucleotides are TGTGCCAGCAGCTTAGCGTTTGCGGCTAGCGGGCCGTACAATGAGCAGTTCTTC.

The chain joins TRBV3-1 (or the pseudogene TRBV3-2) to TRBJ2-2; 7 bases are a match to TRBD2. Germline lookup yields CDR1 LGHDT and CDR2 YNNKEL (reference sequence). The trim removed 1 base at V and 6 bases at J, leaving 8 bases unmatched. The CDR3 runs to 16 residues. CDR3 DNA: TGTGCCAGCAGCCAAGGATCTAGCGGTGCCTCCGGGGAGCTGTTTTTT. Translating it yields CASSQGSSGASGELFF.

The chain carries TRBV6-6 and TRBJ2-1, with TRBD2 identical over 12 bases. CDR1 is MNHNY, CDR2 SVGAGI, per germline (reference sequence). This CDR3 is 16 amino acids long. V trimming: 6 bases; J trimming: 5 bases; junction bases outside the gene matches: 8. For the CDR3, the DNA is TGTGCCAGCAGCCCCTGGACTAGCGGGACCGACAATGAGCAGTTCTTC. Protein sequence: CASSPWTSGTDNEQFF.

A note on this clone: One junction end does not reproduce the germline sequence, and a read error may be involved. The chain combines TRBV7-7 with TRBJ2-5; 9 bases are shared with TRBD2. Germline CDR1 SSHAT, CDR2 FNYEAQ (reference sequence). The CDR3 has 17 residues. In DNA form, the CDR3 reads TGTGCTAGCAGCTTAGCTCCTACAGCGGGAGGCCGAGAGACCCAGTACTTC. Amino acids: CASSLAPTAGGRETQYF.

The V and J genes are TRBV15 and TRBJ2-1; 13 bases are a match to TRBD2. The CDR3 has 15 amino acids. From germline, CDR1 is LNHNV and CDR2 YYDKDF (reference sequence). V shed 8 bases, J shed 5 bases, and the junction held 6 bases outside the gene matches. The CDR3 sequence: CATSFGLAGDNEQFF. The CDR3 region has the DNA TGTGCCACCTCGTTTGGACTAGCGGGAGACAATGAGCAGTTCTTC. The complete variable domain, with remaining parts taken from reference TRBV15 and TRBJ2-1, reads DAMVIQNPRYQVTQFGKPVTLSCSQTLNHNVMYWYQQKSSQAPKLLFHYYDKDFNNEADTPDNFQSRRPNTSFCFLDIRSPGLGDTAMYLCATSFGLAGDNEQFFGPGTRLTVL.

The chain is built from TRBV27 and TRBJ1-2, with D perhaps matching TRBD1 (5 bases). The CDR3 sequence is 13 residues long. Germline values: CDR1 MNHEY, CDR2 SMNVEV (reference sequence). Trimming took 5 bases from V and 3 from J, leaving 10 bases between them. CDR3 region: CASSRRADYGYTF. The CDR3 DNA is TGTGCCAGCAGTCGCAGGGCGGACTATGGCTACACCTTC.

V usage is TRBV25-1 and J usage is TRBJ2-5; 8 bases align to TRBD1. V dropped 6 bases and J dropped 5; count of bases not matched to a gene: 2. Germline CDR1 is MGHDK and CDR2 is SYGVNS. This CDR3 has 12 amino acids. The CDR3 region is CASSRGLETQYF. The DNA of the CDR3 is TGTGCCAGCAGCAGGGGGCTTGAGACCCAGTACTTC.

The V and J genes are TRBV2 and TRBJ1-6; 9 bases are shared with TRBD1. J gave up 9 bases and V 4 bases, and 7 bases lay outside the gene matches. The CDR3 totals 15 residues. Germline values: CDR1 SNHLY, CDR2 FYNNEI. CDR3 loop: CASSALGQGSSPLHF. The DNA for the CDR3 is TGTGCCAGCAGTGCCTTGGGACAGGGATCTTCACCCCTCCACTTT.

This clone was detected only a few times. The rearrangement uses TRBV5-6 and TRBJ1-2; no firm D call. CDR1 and CDR2 (germline): SGHDT, YYEEEE. The CDR3 sequence is 16 residues long. Trimming stripped 4 bases from V and 3 bases from J, with 19 bases between. This chain's CDR3 is CASSPPSGRMYYGYTF. CDR3 coding DNA: TGTGCCAGCAGCCCCCCCTCGGGGAGGATGTACTATGGCTACACCTTC.

This chain uses TRBV5-5 with TRBJ1-2, with TRBD1 matching over 8 bases. The V gene's germline CDR1 is SGHKS and CDR2 YYEKEE (reference sequence). J lost 6 bases, V lost 4 bases, and 14 bases had no gene match. The CDR3 contains 16 residues. CDR3 region: CASSANPVQGEDGYTF. As DNA, the CDR3 is TGTGCCAGCAGCGCCAACCCAGTACAGGGGGAGGATGGCTACACCTTC.

The chain is built from TRBV11-3 and TRBJ2-2; tentatively, D is TRBD2 (6 bases). CDR1 is SGHNT and CDR2 is YENEEA in the germline V gene. The CDR3 spans 16 residues. V lost 1 base, J lost 5 bases, and 14 bases lay in between. The CDR3 is CASSLGGTGGTGELFF. In DNA, the CDR3 is TGTGCCAGCAGCTTAGGCGGGACTGGGGGGACCGGGGAGCTGTTTTTT.

The chain carries TRBV19 and TRBJ1-5, with a weak D call TRBD1 (5 bases). V gave up 1 base and J gave up 3 bases, with 10 bases separating them. Germline CDR1 is LNHDA and CDR2 is SQIVND (reference sequence). The CDR3 is made up of 15 amino acids. Here the CDR3 reads CASSIGQSPNQPQHF. In nucleotides, the CDR3 is TGTGCCAGTAGTATAGGACAGAGCCCCAATCAGCCCCAGCATTTT.

The chain joins TRBV27 to TRBJ1-5; D may be TRBD1 (5 bases). CDR1 MNHEY and CDR2 SMNVEV come from the germline V gene (reference sequence). V lost 0 bases and J lost 3, with 12 bases in between. CDR3 length equals 16 residues. The CDR3: CASSLSMGRVNQPQHF. For the CDR3, the DNA is TGTGCCAGCAGTTTATCTATGGGGCGTGTCAATCAGCCCCAGCATTTT.

This clone has a handful of counts. V is TRBV28 and J is TRBJ2-7; TRBD1 is a possible D gene (5 bases). The CDR3 has 13 residues. Germline CDR1 is MDHEN and CDR2 is SYDVKM. With 0 bases removed from V and 4 bases from J, the gap between germline ends came to 7 bases. CDR3 bases: TGTGCCAGCAGTTTATGGGGGCGGTACGAGCAGTACTTC. Its protein product is CASSLWGRYEQYF.

The chain links TRBV20-1 to TRBJ1-5; D is uncertain. The CDR3 runs to 15 residues. The V and J ends lost 4 bases and 6 bases respectively, with 19 bases between them. Germline V CDR1 and CDR2: DFQATT, SNEGSKA (reference sequence). The CDR3 nucleotides read TGCAGTGCTACTGACGGAGTTCCCGGCGGTCAGCCCCAGCATTTT. It yields the protein CSATDGVPGGQPQHF.

The chain recombines TRBV7-3 with TRBJ2-3, with TRBD2 matching 14 bases. Germline loops: CDR1 SGHTA, CDR2 FQGTGA. The CDR3 has 17 amino acids. The V gene end was trimmed by 5 bases and the J gene end by 3 bases; junction bases not matched to a gene: 7. The CDR3 nucleotides are TGTGCCAGCAGCCCGATCGGACTAGCGGGAGGTACAGATACGCAGTATTTT. The encoded protein is CASSPIGLAGGTDTQYF. The whole variable domain, remainder taken from reference TRBV7-3 and TRBJ2-3, is GAGVSQTPSNKVTEKGKYVELRCDPISGHTALYWYRQSLGQGPEFLIYFQGTGAADDSGLPNDRFFAVRPEGSVSTLKIQRTERGDSAVYLCASSPIGLAGGTDTQYFGPGTRLTVL.

The sample holds one count of this clone. The CDR3 sequence: CASSVSSGSSYNEQFF. The DNA for the CDR3 is TGTGCCAGCAGCGTGTCTTCCGGGTCCTCCTACAATGAGCAGTTCTTC. The rearrangement links TRBV9 to TRBJ2-1; D uncertain. The CDR3 has 16 amino acids. In germline, CDR1 is SGDLS, CDR2 YYNGEE. The V and J ends lost 2 bases and 0 bases respectively, with 12 bases between them.

The chain has TRBV27 and TRBJ2-7; 9 bases match TRBD1. The germline V gene has CDR1 MNHEY and CDR2 SMNVEV (reference sequence). V lost 3 bases, J lost 4 bases, and 1 base stayed unmatched. The CDR3 spans 13 residues. For the CDR3, the DNA is TGTGCCAGCAGTTTTGGGACAGGGTACGAGCAGTACTTC. Translating it yields CASSFGTGYEQYF.

V gene TRBV4-2 combines with J gene TRBJ2-1; 10 bases agree with TRBD2. Germline-derived CDR1 and CDR2 are LGHNA and YNFKEQ. With 1 base clipped from V and 8 bases from J, the junction kept 5 bases outside the gene matches. The CDR3 consists of 15 residues. This CDR3 is CASSQVLAGEYEQFF. CDR3 in DNA: TGTGCCAGCAGCCAAGTCCTAGCGGGAGAGTATGAGCAGTTCTTC.

This rearrangement joins TRBV28 to TRBJ1-2; perhaps TRBD1 as D (5 bases). This CDR3 is built from 15 residues. In germline, CDR1 is MDHEN, CDR2 SYDVKM. V lost 8 bases and J lost 2, with 18 bases in between. The CDR3 region is CASQGEARANYGYTF. CDR3 sequence (DNA): TGTGCCAGCCAAGGCGAGGCCAGGGCGAACTATGGCTACACCTTC.

In the case of this clone: Other DNA sequences within the sample encode an identical CDR3. This chain joins TRBV27 and TRBJ1-5; 10 nucleotides match TRBD1. CDR3 length equals 15 residues. The germline gives CDR1 MNHEY, CDR2 SMNVEV (reference sequence). With V trimmed by 6 bases and J by 2 bases, 4 bases remained unmatched. CDR3 residues: CASRTGTGGNQPQHF. The DNA of the CDR3 is TGTGCCAGCAGAACTGGGACAGGGGGCAATCAGCCCCAGCATTTT.

This chain joins TRBV7-3 and TRBJ2-5, with TRBD2 matching 7 bases. The CDR3 runs to 15 residues. V was pared by 6 bases and J by 5 bases, with 12 bases of the junction left unmatched. CDR1 and CDR2 from the germline V gene are SGHTA and FQGTGA. The CDR3 region is CASRVAGHAGETQYF. The CDR3 DNA follows: TGTGCCAGCAGAGTAGCGGGCCATGCCGGGGAGACCCAGTACTTC. The full variable domain, with the rest looked up from reference TRBV7-3 and TRBJ2-5, is GAGVSQTPSNKVTEKGKYVELRCDPISGHTALYWYRQSLGQGPEFLIYFQGTGAADDSGLPNDRFFAVRPEGSVSTLKIQRTERGDSAVYLCASRVAGHAGETQYFGPGTRLLVL.